This T cell receptor (beta chain) was documented in a study of cytomegalovirus exposure and HLA in healthy donors. Whole-study findings and limits: Cytomegalovirus-associated status was assigned to around 160 TCR beta chains. It has been reported that TCR beta sequences accurately predicted the HLA-A and HLA-B alleles of most subjects. CMV serostatus was the sole immune exposure information available.

Vbeta (60) and Jbeta (13) primers were used in the PCR. Some clones are missing from TCRdb's copy, which holds only in-frame ones; the method was immunoSEQ multiplex PCR. The repertoire consists of about 200,000 clones, with around three quarters occurring once and the leading ten covering 4.4%. Concerning this clone: Antigen specificity is unknown.

Trimming removed 1 base from V and 3 bases from J, with 12 bases in between. Germline CDR1 and CDR2: SNHLY and FYNNEI. CDR3 length: 16 residues. The source is a woman aged 30 to 39 in good health and CMV-seropositive. The gene calls are TRBV2 and TRBJ1-4; maybe TRBD1 (5 bases). What was sequenced was PBMCs. This CDR3 is CASSEGLQESNEKLFF. The CDR3 region has the DNA TGTGCCAGCAGTGAAGGGTTACAGGAGTCTAATGAAAAACTGTTTTTT.